This T cell receptor (beta chain) was sequenced during a study of cytomegalovirus exposure and HLA in healthy donors. This clone was seen just once. Vbeta (60) and Jbeta (13) primers were used in the PCR. The table came from immunoSEQ multiplex PCR; TCRdb's copy has only in-frame clones and leaves some out. The sample has roughly 150,000 clones; roughly 85% are singletons. The specimen sequenced was PBMCs. This receptor was identified in a male donor in good health and CMV-seropositive.

The CDR3 coding sequence is TGTGCCCGGACAAAAGCTAGCACAGATACGCAGTATTTT. Amino acids: CARTKASTDTQYF. The chain uses TRBV6-4 and TRBJ2-3; possibly TRBD1 for D (5 bases). CDR1 is MRHNA, CDR2 SNTAGT, per germline. The V end was cut by 11 bases, the J end by 0 bases, with 12 bases between. CDR3 length equals 13 residues.